One sample yielded the 27 T cell receptor beta chains listed below, sequenced in a study of blood T cells in healthy people across ages. The use of a sample-barcoded 5' primer and a J-beta primer mix characterized a second PCR of roughly 7 to 12 cycles. MiXCR, run by TCRdb on the 5' RACE reads, gives a single entry per CDR3 protein. The table lists 1.5 million to 2 million distinct CDR3 sequences, 40% to 55% of them singletons. Sequencing input: blood. These receptors were obtained from a woman in her thirties or forties in good health.

This clonotype was counted between two and nine times. The chain is built from TRBV20-1 and TRBJ1-2; no firm D call. The germline gives CDR1 DFQATT, CDR2 SNEGSKA (reference sequence). Deletions cut 0 bases from V and 8 bases from J, with 19 bases between. The CDR3 has 15 residues. The CDR3 bases are TGCAGTGCTAGAGATCTCCGGACGGCGGCGGGGGGCTACACCTTC. Amino acids: CSARDLRTAAGGYTF.

The rearrangement links TRBV7-2 to TRBJ1-1; possibly TRBD1 for D (6 bases). Looked up from germline, CDR1 is SGHTA and CDR2 is FQGNSA. There are 15 residues in the CDR3. V was clipped by 3 bases and J by 1 base, with 12 bases between them. The CDR3 protein is CASSLGGASNTEAFF. CDR3 nucleotides: TGTGCCAGCAGCTTGGGGGGCGCATCGAACACTGAAGCTTTCTTT.

Points on this clonotype: At one boundary the junction diverges from the germline segment, which might be a read error. This rearrangement joins TRBV7-2 to TRBJ1-6; 7 nucleotides match TRBD1. In germline, CDR1 is SGHTA, CDR2 FQGNSA. This CDR3 comprises 15 residues. CDR3 in amino acids: CASSSSTGRASPLHF. The DNA for the CDR3 is TGTGCTAGCAGCTCCTCGACAGGGCGCGCTTCACCCCTCCACTTT.

This clonotype was seen only a few times. The V call is TRBV28, the J call TRBJ2-7; D call uncertain. Trimming removed 1 base at V and 3 bases at J, with 16 bases between. Germline assignment: CDR1 MDHEN and CDR2 SYDVKM. The CDR3 length is 16 residues. The CDR3 DNA reads TGTGCCAGCAGTTTATTCGGGTCGCCGAAAAGCTACGAGCAGTACTTC. Protein sequence: CASSLFGSPKSYEQYF.

This chain connects TRBV6-2 or TRBV6-3 to TRBJ1-5, with 8 bases that match TRBD1. V lost 6 bases to trimming and J lost 12 bases; unmatched junction nucleotides: 4. The CDR3 covers 11 residues. Germline V gives CDR1 MNHEY, CDR2 SVGEGT. The CDR3 DNA sequence: TGTGCCAGCAGCCAGACAGGGGACCAGCATTTT. Protein product: CASSQTGDQHF.

The V gene is TRBV5-1, the J gene TRBJ2-3, with 11 bases lining up with TRBD2. Germline CDR1 and CDR2: SGHRS and YFSETQ. CDR3 length: 17 residues. The ends lost 3 bases at V and 4 bases at J; junction bases unmatched: 10. As DNA, the CDR3 is TGCGCCAGCAGCTGGGTCACTAGCGGGGGATCTGCAGATACGCAGTATTTT. It specifies CASSWVTSGGSADTQYF.

The V and J genes are TRBV29-1 and TRBJ2-1; D is ambiguous. The CDR3 contains 13 residues. The germline V gene has CDR1 SQVTM and CDR2 ANQGSEA. Trimming removed 5 bases at V and 8 bases at J, with 16 bases between. This chain's CDR3 is CSVSSGVSYEQFF. As DNA, the CDR3 is TGCAGCGTTTCTAGTGGAGTTTCCTATGAGCAGTTCTTC.

With respect to this clonotype: One end of the junction does not line up with germline, which may come from a read error. The CDR3 sequence: CTSSREARTLYF. In DNA, the CDR3 is TGCACCAGCAGCCGAGAGGCAAGGACCCTGTACTTC. The chain joins TRBV7-2 to TRBJ2-5; no clear D. This CDR3 is built from 12 residues. CDR1 is SGHTA, CDR2 FQGNSA, per germline.

This clonotype was picked up a small number of times. J is TRBJ2-1 and V is TRBV5-1; 13 bases are shared with TRBD2. The CDR3 totals 16 residues. Germline V gene sequence: CDR1 SGHRS, CDR2 YFSETQ. V was pared by 5 bases and J by 5 bases, with 7 bases of the junction left unmatched. CDR3 residues: CASRLTSGGIHNEQFF. CDR3 DNA: TGCGCCAGCAGACTGACTAGCGGGGGGATCCACAATGAGCAGTTCTTC.

The chain combines TRBV9 with TRBJ2-5, with 8 nucleotides matching TRBD2. This CDR3 spans 15 amino acids. With V trimmed by 3 bases and J by 2 bases, 6 bases remained unmatched. Germline loops: CDR1 SGDLS, CDR2 YYNGEE. Here the CDR3 reads CASSDREGEQETQYF. CDR3 coding DNA: TGTGCCAGCAGCGATCGGGAGGGGGAACAAGAGACCCAGTACTTC.

This clonotype was seen a few times. J is TRBJ2-5 and V is TRBV13; TRBD1 aligns across 10 bases. Looked up from germline, CDR1 is PRHDT and CDR2 is FYEKMQ (reference sequence). This CDR3 contains 17 residues. J was trimmed by 3 bases and V by 1 base; bases with no gene match: 8. The CDR3 DNA follows: TGTGCCAGCAGCTTAGCCACCGGGGACAGGGGTAAAGAGACCCAGTACTTC. Encoded protein: CASSLATGDRGKETQYF.

This clonotype was counted between two and nine times. The gene calls are TRBV12-3 or TRBV12-4 and TRBJ1-4; D remains unclear. There are 14 residues in the CDR3. V was cut by 7 bases and J by 8 bases, with 17 bases left in between. Written as DNA, the CDR3 is TGTGCCAGCAAGTCGGAAGCGCTTGAGGAAAAACTGTTTTTT. Protein: CASKSEALEEKLFF.

This clonotype has only a few counts. The chain carries TRBV12-3 or TRBV12-4 and TRBJ2-4; 8 nucleotides line up with TRBD1. The CDR3 loop spans 13 amino acids. V lost 3 bases to trimming and J lost 14 bases; unmatched junction nucleotides: 9. The CDR3 bases are TGTGCCAGCAGTTTTGGCAGGGGGCGAAACGAGTACTTC. It yields the protein CASSFGRGRNEYF.

This chain joins TRBV3-1 and TRBJ2-7; possibly TRBD1 or TRBD2 for D (6 bases each). The CDR3 length is 15 residues. The V end lost 0 bases, the J end lost 9 bases, and 18 bases lay between the germline ends. CDR1 is LGHDT, CDR2 YNNKEL, per germline (reference sequence). The CDR3 DNA sequence: TGTGCCAGCAGCCAAGAAAGCCTAAGGGGGGTCGGGCAGTACTTC. It translates to CASSQESLRGVGQYF.

The chain has TRBV29-1 and TRBJ1-2; D remains ambiguous. Trimming took off 4 bases at V and 4 bases at J, with 7 bases between the two ends. Germline-derived CDR1 and CDR2 are SQVTM and ANQGSEA. The CDR3 length is 11 residues. The CDR3 DNA reads TGCAGCGTTGGAATTGCCTATGGCTACACCTTC. It yields the protein CSVGIAYGYTF.

Only a few counts were recorded for this clonotype. The chain links TRBV18 to TRBJ2-4, with D unresolved. Trimming pared 1 base from V and 5 bases from J, leaving 12 bases between. This CDR3 has 15 residues. The germline V gene has CDR1 KGHSH and CDR2 LQKENI. The chain's CDR3 is CASSPRATSQNIQYF. The CDR3 region has the DNA TGTGCCAGCTCACCACGAGCGACCTCACAAAACATTCAGTACTTC.

The CDR3 nucleotides read TGTGCCAGCAGCGTAGTGGGGGGGCGATATGATAAGCAGTTCTTC. Its translation: CASSVVGGRYDKQFF. V usage is TRBV9 and J usage is TRBJ2-1, with D possibly being TRBD2 (7 bases). This CDR3 is built from 15 residues. V dropped 0 bases and J dropped 11 bases, with 18 bases sitting between them. Germline CDR1 reads SGDLS; CDR2 reads YYNGEE.

Concerning this clonotype itself: At one end, the junction sequence differs from germline, possibly due to a read error. V usage is TRBV7-6 and J usage is TRBJ1-1; D is uncertain. This CDR3 is 15 amino acids long. Germline V lookup: CDR1 SGHVS, CDR2 FNYEAQ. CDR3 DNA: TGTGCCAGCAGCTTAGGCGGGATAATCGCCACTGGAGCTTTCTTT. The encoded protein is CASSLGGIIATGAFF. The whole variable domain, filled in from reference TRBV7-6 and TRBJ1-1, reads GAGVSQSPRYKVTKRGQDVALRCDPISGHVSLYWYRQALGQGPEFLTYFNYEAQQDKSGLPNDRFSAERPEGSISTLTIQRTEQRDSAMYRCASSLGGIIATGAFFGQGTRLTVV.

V and J are TRBV7-6 and TRBJ1-1, with TRBD1 identical over 8 bases. V shed 4 bases and J 4 bases; nucleotides not matched to a gene: 11. The germline V gene encodes CDR1 SGHVS and CDR2 FNYEAQ. CDR3 length equals 16 residues. CDR3 sequence reads: CASSSTQGALGTEAFF. The DNA for the CDR3 is TGTGCCAGCAGCTCGACGCAGGGGGCGTTGGGCACTGAAGCTTTCTTT.

This clonotype was seen more than once but under ten times. The chain couples TRBV9 to TRBJ2-1, with D perhaps given as TRBD1 or TRBD2 (6 bases each). Trimming took off 3 bases at V and 1 base at J, with 14 bases between the two ends. The CDR3 runs to 16 residues. The germline V gene has CDR1 SGDLS and CDR2 YYNGEE. The CDR3 DNA reads as TGTGCCAGCAGCGCCACGACAGGAGGGTCCTACAATGAGCAGTTCTTC. This codes for CASSATTGGSYNEQFF.

This clonotype has a handful of counts. The V and J genes are TRBV28 and TRBJ2-3, with 12 bases aligning to TRBD2. Germline-derived CDR1 and CDR2 are MDHEN and SYDVKM. CDR3 length equals 17 residues. Germline trimming cut 5 bases from V and 2 bases from J; bases unmatched to any gene: 8. CDR3 DNA sequence: TGTGCCAGCAGTCCCCTCGGACTAGCGGGATACACAGATACGCAGTATTTT. Encoded protein: CASSPLGLAGYTDTQYF.

This chain links TRBV5-1 with TRBJ1-6; 7 bases align to TRBD1. V dropped 1 base and J dropped 5; count of bases not matched to a gene: 6. CDR3 length: 16 residues. Germline loops: CDR1 SGHRS, CDR2 YFSETQ. The CDR3 DNA follows: TGCGCCAGCAGCTTGCGACAGGGCAGAGATAATTCACCCCTCCACTTT. Protein product: CASSLRQGRDNSPLHF.

In this sample, this clonotype turned up a few times. The chain is built from TRBV4-2 and TRBJ2-3; TRBD2 aligns across 15 bases. After removal of 0 bases from V and 2 bases from J, the junction contained 6 bases not matched to a gene. The CDR3 runs to 19 residues. CDR1 LGHNA and CDR2 YNFKEQ come from the germline V gene. CDR3 amino acids: CASSQELGLAGGITDTQYF. Written as DNA, the CDR3 is TGTGCCAGCAGCCAAGAATTAGGACTAGCGGGGGGGATCACAGATACGCAGTATTTT.

V usage is TRBV28 and J usage is TRBJ1-2; D remains unclear. The CDR3 is 15 amino acids. Deletions cut 2 bases from V and 7 bases from J, with 17 bases between. The germline gives CDR1 MDHEN, CDR2 SYDVKM. CDR3 loop: CASSLVPSGILGYTF. CDR3 nucleotides: TGTGCCAGCAGTTTAGTCCCCTCCGGGATTCTTGGCTACACCTTC.

V is TRBV14 and J is TRBJ1-4, with D uncertain. The CDR3 is 16 amino acids. Germline lookup yields CDR1 SGHDN and CDR2 FVKESK. Trimming cost V 5 bases and J 0 bases, with 13 bases left between them. CDR3 DNA sequence: TGTGCCAGCAGCTACCGGGCCCTTGCAACTAATGAAAAACTGTTTTTT. It encodes CASSYRALATNEKLFF.

The chain links TRBV7-2 to TRBJ2-5; TRBD1 aligns across 9 bases. The tail of the sequence fits TRBJ2-7 better, so the J call may be wrong. The CDR3 covers 15 residues. Germline V gives CDR1 SGHTA, CDR2 FQGNSA. This CDR3 is CASSPSGTGSFEQYF. CDR3 DNA: TGTGCCAGCAGCCCCTCCGGGACAGGGTCATTCGAGCAGTACTTC.

The chain is built from TRBV4-2 and TRBJ2-3; TRBD2 agrees at 9 bases. V shed 4 bases and J 3 bases; nucleotides not matched to a gene: 11. The CDR3 totals 17 residues. Germline loops: CDR1 LGHNA, CDR2 YNFKEQ. The DNA for the CDR3 is TGTGCCAGCAGCCCGAACGGGGCGGGGGGGGAGACAGATACGCAGTATTTT. Encoded protein: CASSPNGAGGETDTQYF.